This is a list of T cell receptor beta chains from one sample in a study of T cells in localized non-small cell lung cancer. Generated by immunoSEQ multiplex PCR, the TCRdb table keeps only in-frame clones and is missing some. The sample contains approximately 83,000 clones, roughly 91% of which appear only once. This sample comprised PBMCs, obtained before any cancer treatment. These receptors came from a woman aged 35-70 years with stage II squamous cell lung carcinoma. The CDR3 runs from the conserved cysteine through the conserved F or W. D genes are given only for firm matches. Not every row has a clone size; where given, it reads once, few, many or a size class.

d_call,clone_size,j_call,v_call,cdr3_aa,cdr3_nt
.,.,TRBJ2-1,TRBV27,CASSYGRQYNEQFF,TGTGCCAGCAGTTACGGGCGACAGTACAATGAGCAGTTCTTC
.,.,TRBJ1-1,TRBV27,CASTRTAMDTEAFF,TGTGCCAGCACTAGGACAGCTATGGACACTGAAGCTTTCTTT
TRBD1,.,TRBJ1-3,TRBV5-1,CASSSGQGNTIYF,TGCGCCAGCAGCTCGGGACAGGGAAACACCATATATTTT
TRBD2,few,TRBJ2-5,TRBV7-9,CASSPEGSGQETQYF,TGTGCCAGCAGCCCTGAGGGTAGCGGGCAAGAGACCCAGTACTTC
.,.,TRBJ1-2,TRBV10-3,CAISESGVFGYTF,TGTGCCATCAGTGAGTCGGGGGTGTTTGGCTACACCTTC
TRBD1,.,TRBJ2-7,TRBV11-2,CASSFGTGQDEQYF,TGTGCCAGCAGCTTTGGGACAGGGCAAGACGAGCAGTACTTC
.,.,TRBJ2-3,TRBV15,CATSRANQGLDTQYF,TGTGCCACCAGCAGAGCAAACCAGGGACTGGATACGCAGTATTTT
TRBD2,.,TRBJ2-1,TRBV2,CASTLAGYNEQFF,TGTGCCAGCACTTTAGCGGGCTACAATGAGCAGTTCTTC
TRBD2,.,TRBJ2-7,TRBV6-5,CASSYSGLAGSYEQYF,TGTGCCAGCAGTTACTCGGGCCTAGCGGGAAGCTACGAGCAGTACTTC
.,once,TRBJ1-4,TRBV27,CASSLARATNEKLFF,TGTGCCAGCAGTTTAGCTCGGGCAACTAATGAAAAACTGTTTTTT
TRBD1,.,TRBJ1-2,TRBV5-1,CASLPGQGANYGYTF,TGCGCCAGCTTGCCGGGACAGGGGGCTAACTATGGCTACACCTTC
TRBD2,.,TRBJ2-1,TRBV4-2,CASSQDGSASGRGNEQFF,TGTGCCAGCAGCCAAGATGGAAGCGCTAGCGGGAGGGGTAATGAGCAGTTCTTC
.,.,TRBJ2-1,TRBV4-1,CASSQDPSGAIYEQFF,TGCGCCAGCAGCCAAGATCCCTCGGGGGCAATATATGAGCAGTTCTTC
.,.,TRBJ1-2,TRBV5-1,CASRGQQGFYGYTF,TGCGCCAGCAGGGGCCAACAGGGATTCTATGGCTACACCTTC
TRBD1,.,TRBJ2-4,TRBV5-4,CASSFGSGQGPKNIQYF,TGTGCCAGCAGCTTTGGGTCTGGACAGGGTCCCAAAAACATTCAGTACTTC
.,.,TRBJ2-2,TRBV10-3,CAISGTTNTGELFF,TGTGCCATCTCCGGGACAACCAACACCGGGGAGCTGTTTTTT
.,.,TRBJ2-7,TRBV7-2,CASSLNLQYEQYF,TGTGCCAGCAGCTTGAATCTTCAGTACGAGCAGTACTTC
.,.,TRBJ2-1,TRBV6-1,CASSEVQGSAREQFF,TGTGCCAGCAGTGAAGTACAGGGAAGCGCACGGGAGCAGTTCTTC
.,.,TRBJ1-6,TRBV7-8,CASSLATAGRGGSYNSPLHF,TGTGCCAGCAGCTTAGCCACGGCAGGCCGGGGCGGCTCCTATAATTCACCCCTCCACTTT
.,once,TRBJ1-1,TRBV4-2,CASSQEPRDVEAFF,TGTGCCAGCAGCCAAGAGCCAAGGGACGTTGAGGCTTTCTTT
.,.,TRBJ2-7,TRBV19,CATSPLASSYEQYF,TGTGCCACCAGTCCCCTCGCGAGCTCCTACGAGCAGTACTTC
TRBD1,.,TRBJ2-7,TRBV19,CASSRTGVDEQYF,TGTGCCAGTTCGCGGACAGGCGTCGACGAGCAGTACTTC
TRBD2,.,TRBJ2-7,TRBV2,CASSEALKFGTSSYEQYF,TGTGCCAGCAGTGAAGCGCTTAAGTTTGGGACTAGCAGTTACGAGCAGTACTTC
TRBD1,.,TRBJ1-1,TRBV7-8,CASSFDRAATEAFF,TGTGCCAGCAGCTTCGACAGGGCAGCCACTGAAGCTTTCTTT
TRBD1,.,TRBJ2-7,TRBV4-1,CASSKNRGNVDEQYF,TGCGCCAGCAGCAAAAACAGGGGTAATGTGGACGAGCAGTACTTC
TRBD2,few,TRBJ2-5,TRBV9,CASSPLGLAGNLQETQYF,TGTGCCAGCAGCCCCCTTGGCCTAGCGGGGAATCTTCAAGAGACCCAGTACTTC
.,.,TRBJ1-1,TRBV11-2,CASSPKANTEAFF,TGTGCCAGCTCTCCAAAGGCGAACACTGAAGCTTTCTTT
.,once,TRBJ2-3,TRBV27,CATWADTQYF,TGTGCCACCTGGGCGGATACGCAGTATTTT
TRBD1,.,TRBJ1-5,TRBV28,CASSRQGLSNQPQHF,TGTGCCAGCAGTCGACAGGGCTTAAGCAATCAGCCCCAGCATTTT
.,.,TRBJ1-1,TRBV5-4,CASSFPPGGNEAFF,TGTGCCAGCAGCTTCCCCCCCGGGGGGAATGAAGCTTTCTTT
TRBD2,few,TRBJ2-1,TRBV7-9,CASSRTSGVSYNEQFF,TGTGCCAGCAGCCGTACTAGCGGGGTCTCCTACAATGAGCAGTTCTTC
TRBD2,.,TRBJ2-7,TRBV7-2,CASSRGASGGRGEQYF,TGTGCCAGCAGCCGGGGGGCTAGCGGGGGCCGAGGGGAGCAGTACTTC
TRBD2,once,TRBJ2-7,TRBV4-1,CASSQARTSGYEQYF,TGCGCCAGCAGCCAAGCTAGGACTAGCGGATACGAGCAGTACTTC
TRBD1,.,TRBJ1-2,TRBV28,CASSTIGQGKSGYTF,TGTGCCAGCAGTACCATAGGACAGGGGAAAAGTGGCTACACCTTC
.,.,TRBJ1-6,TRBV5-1,CASSLADRMALHF,TGCGCCAGCAGCTTGGCCGATCGGATGGCCCTCCACTTT
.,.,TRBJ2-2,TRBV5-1,CASSGDRAGELFF,TGCGCCAGCAGCGGCGACCGGGCCGGGGAGCTGTTTTTT
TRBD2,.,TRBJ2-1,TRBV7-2,CASSLAGLAVNNEQFF,TGTGCCAGCAGCTTAGCGGGACTAGCGGTAAACAATGAGCAGTTCTTC
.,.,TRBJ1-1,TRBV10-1,CASSEPQAGVVGAKAFF,TGCGCCAGCAGTGAGCCCCAAGCCGGAGTGGTTGGTGCGAAAGCTTTCTTT
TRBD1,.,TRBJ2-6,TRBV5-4,CASGRQGVGANVLTF,TGTGCCAGCGGACGACAGGGGGTCGGGGCCAACGTCCTGACTTTC
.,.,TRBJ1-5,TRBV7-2,CASSPEGYSNQPQHF,TGTGCCAGCAGCCCGGAGGGGTATAGCAATCAGCCCCAGCATTTT
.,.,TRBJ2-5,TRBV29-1,CSVDRGGETQYF,TGCAGCGTTGATCGGGGAGGCGAGACCCAGTACTTC
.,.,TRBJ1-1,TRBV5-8,CASKSTEAFF,TGTGCCAGCAAATCAACTGAAGCTTTCTTT
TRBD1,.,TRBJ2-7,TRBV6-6,CASSYEGQGFF,TGTGCCAGCAGTTACGAGGGACAGGGGTTCTTC
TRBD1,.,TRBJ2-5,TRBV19,CASSTSRTGEETQYF,TGTGCCAGTAGTACCTCCCGGACAGGGGAAGAGACCCAGTACTTC
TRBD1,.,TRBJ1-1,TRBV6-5,CATRGQANTEAFF,TGTGCCACCAGGGGACAGGCGAACACTGAAGCTTTCTTT
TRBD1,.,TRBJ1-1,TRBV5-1,CASSLVGQGAKDTEAFF,TGCGCCAGCAGCCTGGTGGGGCAGGGGGCCAAGGACACTGAAGCTTTCTTT
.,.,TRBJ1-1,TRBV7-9,CASTKENTEAFF,TGTGCCAGCACAAAGGAGAACACTGAAGCTTTCTTT
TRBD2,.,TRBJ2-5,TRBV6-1,CARGDWETQYF,TGTGCGCGGGGGGATTGGGAGACCCAGTACTTC
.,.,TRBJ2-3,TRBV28,CASSFPSRARALDTQYF,TGTGCCAGCAGTTTCCCCAGTCGCGCCAGGGCCCTAGATACGCAGTATTTT
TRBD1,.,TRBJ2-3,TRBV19,CASRMTGTGTDTQYF,TGTGCCAGTAGGATGACAGGGACGGGCACAGATACGCAGTATTTT
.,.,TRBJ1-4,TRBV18,CASSIGEAEKLFF,TGTGCCAGCTCGATTGGGGAGGCTGAAAAACTGTTTTTT
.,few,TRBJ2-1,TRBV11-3,CASSLEGGRNEQFF,TGTGCCAGCAGCTTGGAGGGGGGAAGAAATGAGCAGTTCTTC
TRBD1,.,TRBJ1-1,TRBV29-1,CSAATGQNTEAFF,TGCAGCGCAGCGACAGGGCAGAACACTGAAGCTTTCTTT
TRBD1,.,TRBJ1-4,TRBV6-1,CASNRQGTNEKLFF,TGTGCCAGCAACAGACAGGGGACTAATGAAAAACTGTTTTTT
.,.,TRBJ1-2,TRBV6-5,CASRFDSHYGYTF,TGTGCCAGCAGGTTCGACAGCCACTATGGCTACACCTTC
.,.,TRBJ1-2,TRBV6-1,CASSPGHSYGYTF,TGTGCCAGCAGTCCCGGGCACAGCTATGGCTACACCTTC
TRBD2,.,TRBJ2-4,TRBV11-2,CASSLSGILAKNIQYF,TGTGCCAGCAGCTTGAGCGGGATATTAGCCAAAAACATTCAGTACTTC